These 16 T cell receptor beta chains share one sample of origin, sequenced in a study of T cells after yellow fever vaccination. MiXCR was run by TCRdb on the 5' RACE reads, yielding one entry per CDR3 protein. Seen here are almost 600,000 distinct CDR3 sequences, about 13% observed once, and the top ten hold around 15%. The input for sequencing was PBMCs, taken on the day of the yellow fever booster vaccination. The receptors stem from a man under 40 who received the YFV17D yellow fever vaccine.

This clonotype was counted a few times. The rearrangement joins TRBV6-1 to TRBJ1-2, with a possible D match to TRBD1 (5 bases). V lost 1 base, J lost 3 bases, and 9 bases lay in between. The CDR3 is made up of 14 amino acids. From germline, CDR1 is MNHNS and CDR2 SASEGT. The chain's CDR3 is CASSEGDRDYGYTF. The DNA for the CDR3 is TGTGCCAGCAGTGAAGGTGACAGAGACTATGGCTACACCTTC.

In its sample, this clonotype was seen a few times. V gene TRBV6-1 combines with J gene TRBJ1-5; no clear D. The V gene's germline CDR1 is MNHNS and CDR2 SASEGT. The germline V and J ends were trimmed by 0 bases and 0 bases, with 3 bases remaining between them. The CDR3 runs 14 residues. CDR3 protein: CASSEALSNQPQHF. The CDR3 region has the DNA TGTGCCAGCAGTGAAGCGCTTAGCAATCAGCCCCAGCATTTT.

This sequence joins TRBV29-1 and TRBJ2-1; 12 positions agree with TRBD2. Germline CDR1 and CDR2: SQVTM and ANQGSEA. The CDR3 loop spans 14 amino acids. J lost 7 bases, V lost 8 bases, and 9 bases had no gene match. In DNA, the CDR3 is TGCAGCTCTAGACTAGCGGGAGCTTTTAATGAGCAGTTCTTC. Amino acids: CSSRLAGAFNEQFF.

The chain recombines TRBV20-1 with TRBJ1-4; possible D gene TRBD1, 6 bases. Between the trimmed V and J ends, which lost 6 bases and 4 bases, there was a span of 12 bases. This CDR3 comprises 13 residues. CDR1 and CDR2 from the germline V gene are DFQATT and SNEGSKA (reference sequence). The CDR3 spells CSAPDSNNEKLFF. Here the CDR3 DNA reads TGCAGTGCGCCGGACAGCAATAATGAAAAACTGTTTTTT.

This clonotype showed up just a few times. V gene TRBV23-1 combines with J gene TRBJ2-3; D is perhaps TRBD2 (6 bases). TRBV23-1 is marked as an open reading frame, function uncertain. V was pared by 0 bases and J by 2 bases, with 18 bases between. The CDR3 runs to 18 residues. The CDR3 DNA sequence: TGCGCCAGCAGTCAATCGGGGCCCCGGGGGTTATTCACAGATACGCAGTATTTT. Its translation: CASSQSGPRGLFTDTQYF.

This clonotype was counted between two and nine times. The rearrangement uses TRBV12-3 or TRBV12-4 and TRBJ2-7; 11 bases are shared with TRBD2. The CDR3 sequence is 16 residues long. J lost 2 bases, V lost 2 bases, and 5 bases had no gene match. The CDR3 loop reads CASSLSSGRITYEQYF. The DNA for the CDR3 is TGTGCCAGCAGTTTATCTAGCGGGAGGATAACCTACGAGCAGTACTTC.

This clonotype was seen ten or more times. This chain uses TRBV7-2 with TRBJ2-3, with 8 bases that match TRBD2. The V and J ends lost 5 bases and 3 bases, in that order; junction bases with no gene match: 7. Germline V gene data show CDR1 as SGHTA and CDR2 as FQGNSA. This CDR3 contains 15 residues. For the CDR3, the DNA is TGTGCCAGCAGCCTTAGCGGGAAAAAGACAGATACGCAGTATTTT. Its translation: CASSLSGKKTDTQYF.

This clonotype was observed at least ten times. This CDR3 reads CASSTNPPGTGANVLTF. The CDR3, as DNA: TGCGCCAGCAGCACGAATCCCCCAGGGACAGGGGCCAACGTCCTGACTTTC. The chain uses TRBV5-1 and TRBJ2-6; D might be TRBD1 (6 bases). With 4 bases removed from V and 4 bases from J, the gap between germline ends came to 18 bases. Germline V CDR1 and CDR2: SGHRS, YFSETQ. This CDR3 region has 17 residues.

The chain uses TRBV7-9 and TRBJ2-1; TRBD2 matches 7 bases. V shed 4 bases and J 6 bases; nucleotides not matched to a gene: 6. This CDR3 has 14 amino acids. CDR1 and CDR2 from the germline V gene are SEHNR and FQNEAQ (reference sequence). This CDR3 is CASSSRDYLNEQFF. In nucleotides, the CDR3 is TGTGCCAGCAGCTCCCGGGACTACCTCAATGAGCAGTTCTTC.

This clonotype has only a few counts. The chain uses TRBV7-9 and TRBJ2-6; D is ambiguous. V was cut by 5 bases and J by 0 bases, with 5 bases left in between. CDR3 size: 14 residues. From germline, CDR1 is SEHNR and CDR2 FQNEAQ (reference sequence). The CDR3 sequence: CASSPDSGANVLTF. The CDR3 coding sequence is TGTGCCAGCAGCCCAGACTCTGGGGCCAACGTCCTGACTTTC.

The V gene is TRBV5-6, the J gene TRBJ2-1; 8 nucleotides agree with TRBD2. V was pared by 4 bases and J by 8 bases, with 26 bases of the junction left unmatched. This CDR3 has 20 residues. The V gene's germline CDR1 is SGHDT and CDR2 YYEEEE. In nucleotides, the CDR3 is TGTGCCAGCAGCGCACGGACTAGCCGGTTTCTGCGCGGACAATCCGATGAGCAGTTCTTC. It is translated as CASSARTSRFLRGQSDEQFF.

This clonotype showed up just a few times. The V and J genes are TRBV6-2 or TRBV6-3 and TRBJ2-1; D may be TRBD1 (6 bases). V was trimmed by 7 bases and J by 4 bases, leaving 11 bases between them. Germline assignment: CDR1 MNHEY and CDR2 SVGEGT. The CDR3 is 13 residues long. The CDR3 sequence is CASTQDSYNEQFF. The DNA for the CDR3 is TGTGCCAGCACCCAGGACAGTTACAATGAGCAGTTCTTC.

The table lists this clonotype with a few counts. The V and J genes are TRBV6-1 and TRBJ2-1; tentatively, D is TRBD1 or TRBD2 (5 bases each). Per germline, CDR1 MNHNS and CDR2 SASEGT. The CDR3 runs 13 residues. V shed 6 bases and J shed 6 bases, with 12 bases lying between them. The CDR3 region has the DNA TGTGCCAGCAGGGAATCGGGGCGCAATGAGCAGTTCTTC. Its translation: CASRESGRNEQFF.

This clonotype has a handful of counts. The chain recombines TRBV11-2 with TRBJ1-1; no firm D call. CDR1 is SGHAT and CDR2 is FQNNGV in the germline V gene. The CDR3 runs 15 residues. Trimming pared 0 bases from V and 0 bases from J, leaving 8 bases between. The CDR3 loop is CASSLEWALNTEAFF. The CDR3 DNA follows: TGTGCCAGCAGCTTAGAGTGGGCTTTGAACACTGAAGCTTTCTTT.

The genes are TRBV12-3 or TRBV12-4 and TRBJ2-2; 7 nucleotides agree with TRBD2. The CDR3 runs to 14 residues. V was pared by 7 bases and J by 4 bases, with 6 bases of the junction left unmatched. CDR3: CASTASGSTGELFF. CDR3 bases: TGTGCCAGCACGGCTAGCGGCTCCACCGGGGAGCTGTTTTTT.

This clonotype has just a few counts. The chain combines TRBV27 with TRBJ2-1, with 8 bases aligning to TRBD2. V shed 5 bases and J 3 bases; nucleotides not matched to a gene: 12. The germline CDR1 and CDR2 sequences are MNHEY and SMNVEV (reference sequence). The CDR3 spans 17 residues. The CDR3 bases are TGTGCCAGCAGTCCCTCCGGACTAGCCCTGATCTACAATGAGCAGTTCTTC. It encodes CASSPSGLALIYNEQFF.